This TCR beta chain was captured in a study of type 1 regulatory T cells. Study information: An in vitro protocol generated T-allo10, a Tr1-enriched, alloantigen-specific CD4 T cell product. Study outcomes and limitations: Type 1 regulatory T cells had a more restricted TCR repertoire than non-type 1 regulatory T cells.

TCRdb recomputed calls from the reads with MiXCR, one row per CDR3 protein. The sample has approximately 45,000 distinct CDR3 sequences, 12% seen once; the top ten hold 8% to 10%. Germline CDR1 DFQATT, CDR2 SNEGSKA (reference sequence). The CDR3 is made up of 15 amino acids. Trimming took off 4 bases at V and 5 bases at J, with 18 bases between the two ends. This clonotype was found many times. Its target is unknown. This TCR came from a human donor in good health. This chain uses TRBV20-1 with TRBJ2-1, with D uncertain. Sequencing was done on a sample of cultured non-Tr1 T cells, either the whole culture or a sorted T cell fraction (not recorded which). CDR3 in amino acids: CSATSFGRNHNEQFF. CDR3 in DNA: TGCAGTGCTACTAGTTTTGGACGTAACCACAATGAGCAGTTCTTC.